This T cell receptor beta chain is from a study of blood T cell repertoires in acute mononucleosis (dated by TCRdb to about 2020). A note on the overall study: Acute-phase samples, which represented the primary response, were collected within 2 weeks of symptom onset. The mean blood EBV load was 3.8 log10 genome copies per million B cells in acute infection and 2.5 to 3 at convalescence. In acute infection, YVL-BR-specific cells made up a mean of approximately 2.1% of blood CD8 T cells and GLC-BM-specific cells made up a mean of roughly 0.99%. What the authors observed across the whole study: The low acute-to-convalescent clonotype overlap might be partly explained by sampling error, because only a fraction of each donor's blood was analyzed. For BRLF1 (YVL-BR), TCRalpha CDR3 motifs played a dominant role and TCRbeta a minimal role in TCR repertoire selection. With only a few donors in the cohort, group averages were based on very few individuals. Persistence into convalescence was observed for only approximately 10% of unique acute clonotypes, yet most of the response was made up by these persisting clonotypes, and the remaining acute clonotypes were seemingly replaced by new diverse de novo clonotypes.

Concerning this clone: This probably arose from a read error, given a far larger clone one base away.

This specimen's time point label, per the study, means: acute infectious mononucleosis, at clinical presentation within 2 weeks of symptom onset (visit 1). Over the course of primary infection, this study followed CD8 T cell responses against two immunodominant EBV epitopes, BRLF1 109 (YVL-BR) and BMLF1 280 (GLC-BM). A positive serum heterophile antibody test and EBV viral capsid antigen-specific IgM indicated primary EBV infection. As a first step, magnetic positive selection (MACS) was used to enrich total CD8 T cells from the PBMCs. A FACSAria III was used to sort live CD3+ CD8+ tetramer+ cells to over 95% purity. Cells were sorted with a PE-conjugated tetramer loaded with the BRLF1 109-117 peptide. After tetramer sorting, TCR repertoires of EBV epitope-specific CD8 T cells were deep-sequenced directly ex vivo at acute infection and at convalescence. The donors were three individuals between about 18 and 30 years old who had clinical acute infectious mononucleosis and laboratory evidence of primary EBV infection. Heparinized peripheral blood was collected once when donors presented clinically with mononucleosis symptoms and a second time roughly 6 months afterward. Ficoll-Paque density gradient centrifugation was used to isolate PBMCs.

For TCR profiling, total RNA from at least 10,000 sorted tetramer+ CD8 T cells was reverse transcribed into cDNA. PCR amplification of CDR3 regions used primers annealing to V and J regions and added unique molecular identifiers so that templates could be tracked. The immunoSEQ platform, including its sequencing and error-correction standards, was used to profile TCRalpha and TCRbeta chains. The paper's data handling went like this. Clonal copy numbers were corrected for sequencing and PCR errors, and CDR3s were defined per IMGT conventions. Analysis was limited to productive rearrangements and used immunoSEQ Analyzer versions 2.0 and 3.0, and gene-pairing frequencies were further processed in Microsoft Excel. Circos plots were used to display V-J pairings, and MEME together with a custom motifSearch program was used to find CDR3 motifs. The probability of generation of TCR sequences was calculated using the OLGA algorithm. Clonotypes seen at both visits were called persistent; those seen only acutely were nonpersistent; those seen only at convalescence were de novo. A public TCR was defined as an amino acid clonotype used by more than one donor. The table comes from immuneACCESS by way of TCRdb, which keeps in-frame sequences with V and J called. Part of the clones is missing from these tables; in studies checked, under half for an unresolved V gene and the rest for unknown reasons. V and J calls and clone size come straight from that table; D and trimming were deduced from the DNA. The sample yields 6,000 to 9,000 clones; 25% were counted once. The ten largest clones take up 25% to 30% of the sample.

The CDR3 covers 14 residues, taking in both the cysteine and the phenylalanine. Of all the DNA, just the CDR3 is kept, 42 bases in frame from base 1. Based on the germline V gene, the CDR1 and CDR2 sequences are MNHEY and SVGAGI. Trimming takes 6 bases off V and 3 bases off J; junction bases not matched to a gene: 7. The sample in question was EBV YVL epitope tetramer+ CD8+ T cells sorted from PBMCs, obtained during acute infectious mononucleosis. In the paper's terms, the cell subset or site label means: CD8 T cells binding a tetramer with EBV BRLF1 109-117 peptide (YVL-BR). This sequence was found in a woman aged 18-29 years with infectious mononucleosis caused by EBV. The V gene is TRBV6-5 and the J gene is TRBJ2-5; TRBD2 agrees with 7 junctional bases. The DNA sequence follows: TGTGCCAGCAGCCAAGATGGGGGGGAAGAGACCCAGTACTTC. It translates to CASSQDGGEETQYF.